The present entry profiles one T cell receptor (beta chain) with its context. Its specificity is not known. The sample is drawn from a study of OX40 agonist ivuxolimab in advanced cancers. Study-wide findings and caveats: At 0.1-3.0 mg/kg, partial responders had clonal expansion among the lowest observed.

Method: immunoSEQ multiplex PCR; TCRdb's copy keeps in-frame clones and lacks some. This table holds roughly 66,000 clones, roughly 83% found once. The CDR3 spans 15 residues. Germline CDR1 and CDR2: SEHNR and FQNEAQ (reference sequence). Trimming took 3 bases from V and 7 from J; bases not matched to a gene: 6. Sample: CD4+ or CD8+ T cells sorted from blood, taken in a trial of the OX40 agonist ivuxolimab. The clonotype originates from an adult with an advanced solid tumor such as melanoma, head and neck, liver or kidney cancer. The chain has TRBV7-9 and TRBJ2-1; 10 bases agree with TRBD2. DNA of the CDR3: TGTGCCAGCAGCTTTTCTAGCGGGAGAGGGAATGAGCAGTTCTTC. Residues: CASSFSSGRGNEQFF.